This T cell receptor (beta chain) was sequenced for a study of blood T cell repertoires in COVID-19. Turning to the study itself: Some COVID-19 samples were acute and others convalescent; all came from the United States, Italy and Spain.

This clone has just one count. The CDR3 spans 12 residues. V was cut by 5 bases and J by 7 bases, with 11 bases left in between. The germline V gene has CDR1 SGHTA and CDR2 FQGNSA. Assay: immunoSEQ multiplex PCR; the TCRdb copy retains only in-frame clones and omits some. The sample shows 110,000 to 150,000 clones, roughly 91% of them seen only once. Sequencing input: peripheral blood. This TCR derives from a man aged 55 to 69 with active or convalescent COVID-19. V and J are TRBV7-2 and TRBJ1-2; D unresolved. The CDR3 reads CASSPRSGGYTF. Written as DNA, the CDR3 is TGTGCCAGCAGCCCCCGATCAGGTGGCTACACCTTC.